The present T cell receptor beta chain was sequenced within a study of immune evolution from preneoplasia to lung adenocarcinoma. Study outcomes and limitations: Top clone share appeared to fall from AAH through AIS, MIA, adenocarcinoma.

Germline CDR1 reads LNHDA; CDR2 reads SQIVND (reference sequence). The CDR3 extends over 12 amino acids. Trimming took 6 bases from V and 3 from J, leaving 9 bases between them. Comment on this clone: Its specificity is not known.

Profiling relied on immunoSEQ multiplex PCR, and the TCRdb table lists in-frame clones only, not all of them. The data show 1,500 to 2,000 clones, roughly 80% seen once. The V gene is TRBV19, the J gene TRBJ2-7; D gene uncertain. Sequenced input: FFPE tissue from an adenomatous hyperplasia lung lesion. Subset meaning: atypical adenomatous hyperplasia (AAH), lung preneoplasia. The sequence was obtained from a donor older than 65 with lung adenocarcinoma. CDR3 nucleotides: TGTGCCAGTAGAAAGGACCGCTACGAGCAGTACTTC. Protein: CASRKDRYEQYF.